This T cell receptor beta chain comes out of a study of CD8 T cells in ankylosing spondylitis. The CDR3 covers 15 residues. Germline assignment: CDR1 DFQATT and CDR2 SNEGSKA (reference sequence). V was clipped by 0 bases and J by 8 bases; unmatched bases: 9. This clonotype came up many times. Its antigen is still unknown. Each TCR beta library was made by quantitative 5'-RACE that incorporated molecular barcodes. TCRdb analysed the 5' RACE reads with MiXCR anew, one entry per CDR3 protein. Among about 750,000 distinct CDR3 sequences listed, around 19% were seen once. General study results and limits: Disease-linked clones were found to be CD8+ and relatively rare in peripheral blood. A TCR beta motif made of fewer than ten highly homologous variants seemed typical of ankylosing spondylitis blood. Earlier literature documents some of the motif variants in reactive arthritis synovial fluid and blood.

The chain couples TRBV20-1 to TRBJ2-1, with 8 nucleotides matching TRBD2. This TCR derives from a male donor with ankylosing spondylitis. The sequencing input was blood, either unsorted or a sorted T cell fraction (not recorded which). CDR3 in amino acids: CSAREPGGRGDEQFF. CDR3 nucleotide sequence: TGCAGTGCTAGAGAGCCGGGGGGGAGAGGCGATGAGCAGTTCTTC.